The next 24 T cell receptor beta chains were all read from a single sample in a study of CD8 T cells in Susac syndrome. 0.5 to 1 ug RNA was reverse transcribed with random hexamers. From the immunoSEQ multiplex PCR reads, TCRdb called clonotypes with MiXCR, one entry per CDR3 protein. The sample has 130,000 to 150,000 distinct CDR3 sequences, roughly 95% seen once. Sequenced material: CD4+ T cells from PBMCs. All receptors come from a human donor in good health.

The chain joins TRBV7-2 to TRBJ1-2; no firm D call. V lost 1 base to trimming and J lost 4 bases, with 10 bases between them. Germline V gene sequence: CDR1 SGHTA, CDR2 FQGNSA. The CDR3 contains 14 residues. The CDR3 region is CASSLEGQAYGYTF. The CDR3 DNA reads as TGTGCCAGCAGCTTAGAGGGCCAGGCCTATGGCTACACCTTC.

The gene calls are TRBV21-1 and TRBJ2-1; the table gives TRBD1 as D, unverified against the DNA. TRBV21-1 constitutes a pseudogene. This CDR3 is built from 14 residues. The DNA of the CDR3 is TGTGCCAGCAGCAAAGGCCCCCGGGACAATGAGCAGTTCTTC. This gives the protein CASSKGPRDNEQFF.

The genes are TRBV12-3 or TRBV12-4 and TRBJ2-5; D is unclear. The CDR3 is 15 amino acids. V dropped 4 bases and J dropped 5 bases, with 17 bases sitting between them. CDR3 residues: CASSSRAPRSETQYF. CDR3 nucleotide sequence: TGTGCCAGCAGTTCTAGGGCCCCAAGGAGCGAGACCCAGTACTTC.

This sequence joins TRBV19 and TRBJ1-2, with D unclear. The CDR3 consists of 12 residues. Germline lookup yields CDR1 LNHDA and CDR2 SQIVND (reference sequence). V lost 1 base to trimming and J lost 8 bases, with 8 bases between them. As DNA, the CDR3 is TGTGCCAGTAGTATAGCGGGGATCGGCTACACCTTC. Translating gives CASSIAGIGYTF.

The J gene is TRBJ2-5, the V gene TRBV5-6; 12 nucleotides line up with TRBD2. CDR3 size: 15 residues. With V trimmed by 0 bases and J by 5 bases, 2 bases remained unmatched. Germline assignment: CDR1 SGHDT and CDR2 YYEEEE. The CDR3 DNA sequence: TGTGCCAGCAGCTTGGCCCTAGCGGGAGGGGAGACCCAGTACTTC. Amino acid sequence: CASSLALAGGETQYF. The full variable domain, with the rest looked up from reference TRBV5-6 and TRBJ2-5, is DAGVTQSPTHLIKTRGQQVTLRCSPKSGHDTVSWYQQALGQGPQFIFQYYEEEERQRGNFPDRFSGHQFPNYSSELNVNALLLGDSALYLCASSLALAGGETQYFGPGTRLLVL.

This chain uses TRBV5-1 with TRBJ1-1; 7 bases agree with TRBD1. Trimming at V came to 0 bases and at J to 4 bases, leaving 6 bases not matched to a gene. Germline V gives CDR1 SGHRS, CDR2 YFSETQ. The CDR3 extends over 15 amino acids. CDR3 DNA: TGCGCCAGCAGCTTGGTACAGGGGCTCGGCACTGAAGCTTTCTTT. Its translation is CASSLVQGLGTEAFF. Variable domain in full (rest from reference TRBV5-1 and TRBJ1-1): KAGVTQTPRYLIKTRGQQVTLSCSPISGHRSVSWYQQTPGQGLQFLFEYFSETQRNKGNFPGRFSGRQFSNSRSEMNVSTLELGDSALYLCASSLVQGLGTEAFFGQGTRLTVV.

The V and J genes are TRBV13 and TRBJ2-5; possible D gene TRBD1, 6 bases. The CDR3 consists of 14 residues. Looked up from germline, CDR1 is PRHDT and CDR2 is FYEKMQ (reference sequence). Between the trimmed V and J ends, which lost 5 bases and 3 bases, there was a span of 13 bases. CDR3 bases: TGTGCCAGCAGCCCTAGAGGGGGAAAAGAGACCCAGTACTTC. Translating gives CASSPRGGKETQYF.

V usage is TRBV19 and J usage is TRBJ2-1; perhaps D is TRBD1 or TRBD2 (7 bases each). Germline V gene sequence: CDR1 LNHDA, CDR2 SQIVND (reference sequence). The CDR3 consists of 18 residues. V was shortened by 8 bases and J by 3 bases, with 26 bases between the two germline ends. The CDR3: CASQGGGAFPAGYNEQFF. In nucleotides, the CDR3 is TGTGCCAGTCAGGGAGGGGGCGCGTTCCCTGCCGGCTACAATGAGCAGTTCTTC.

CDR3 amino acids: CASSPEGGSMYF. CDR3 DNA sequence: TGTGCCAGCAGCCCTGAGGGGGGGAGCATGTATTTT. The chain carries TRBV11-2 and TRBJ2-3, with TRBD2 as a possible D gene (7 bases). Germline CDR1 reads SGHAT; CDR2 reads FQNNGV. The CDR3 has 12 amino acids. V dropped 5 bases and J dropped 14 bases, with 17 bases sitting between them.

CDR3 DNA sequence: TGCAGTGCTAGAGGAGCGGAACCCGACACGGATCCCGGCGAGCAGTACTTC. Translating gives CSARGAEPDTDPGEQYF. The chain joins TRBV20-1 to TRBJ2-7; D perhaps matches TRBD2 (5 bases). V was cut by 1 base and J by 6 bases, with 25 bases left in between. There are 17 residues in the CDR3. Germline CDR1 reads DFQATT; CDR2 reads SNEGSKA (reference sequence).

The V call is TRBV12-5, the J call TRBJ2-7, with D possibly being TRBD2 (5 bases). Deletions cut 0 bases from V and 0 bases from J, with 24 bases between. Germline assignment: CDR1 LGHNT and CDR2 FRNRAP. This CDR3 is 20 amino acids long. The DNA of the CDR3 is TGTGCTAGTGGTTTGGTACCCAAACGCTACCCCGGGATCCCCTCCTACGAGCAGTACTTC. Protein: CASGLVPKRYPGIPSYEQYF.

This rearrangement joins TRBV25-1 to TRBJ1-5; D is uncertain. Germline V lookup: CDR1 MGHDK, CDR2 SYGVNS. Trimming left V 3 bases short and J 2 bases short, with 11 bases between. The CDR3 extends over 15 amino acids. CDR3 in amino acids: CASSDGVQGNQPQHF. Here the CDR3 DNA reads TGTGCCAGCAGTGACGGGGTACAAGGCAATCAGCCCCAGCATTTT.

The V gene is TRBV7-2, the J gene TRBJ1-4; no firm D call. Germline values: CDR1 SGHTA, CDR2 FQGNSA. This CDR3 is 14 amino acids long. Trimming left V 6 bases short and J 7 bases short, with 15 bases between. DNA of the CDR3: TGTGCCAGCAGGGGTTTGGGGAGGGTTGAAAAACTGTTTTTT. Protein sequence: CASRGLGRVEKLFF.

The chain recombines TRBV19 with TRBJ2-7; 14 bases match TRBD2. The CDR3 is 15 amino acids. Germline CDR1 and CDR2: LNHDA and SQIVND (reference sequence). V lost 7 bases and J lost 3; bases outside the gene matches: 5. CDR3: CASTGTSGGSYEQYF. CDR3 bases: TGTGCCAGTACTGGGACTAGCGGGGGAAGCTACGAGCAGTACTTC.

This sequence joins TRBV28 and TRBJ1-1; TRBD1 agrees at 7 bases. The CDR3 has 15 residues. The V and J ends lost 6 bases and 0 bases, in that order; junction bases with no gene match: 7. The germline gives CDR1 MDHEN, CDR2 SYDVKM. CDR3 sequence (DNA): TGTGCCAGCAGGTCCTCGGGACAGCTGAACACTGAAGCTTTCTTT. This codes for CASRSSGQLNTEAFF.

In nucleotides, the CDR3 is TGCGCCAGCAGCATCAAGAAGGGCGAGCAGTACTTC. Translating gives CASSIKKGEQYF. The chain has TRBV5-1 and TRBJ2-7; D unresolved. Germline CDR1 reads SGHRS; CDR2 reads YFSETQ. V lost 4 bases and J 6 bases, leaving 11 bases between the germline ends. The CDR3 length is 12 residues.

The chain couples TRBV27 to TRBJ2-7; D gene uncertain. The CDR3 spans 13 residues. Trimming took 3 bases from V and 3 from J, leaving 9 bases between them. CDR1 MNHEY and CDR2 SMNVEV come from the germline V gene (reference sequence). The CDR3 loop is CASSFEEGYEQYF. The CDR3 DNA sequence: TGTGCCAGCAGTTTTGAGGAAGGCTACGAGCAGTACTTC.

Of note for this clonotype: A junction boundary mismatches the germline segment, possibly from a read error. The chain combines TRBV12-3 or TRBV12-4 with TRBJ2-2; tentatively, D is TRBD1 (7 bases). The CDR3 consists of 17 residues. CDR3 region: CASSARGRTVNTGELFF. The CDR3, as DNA: TGTGCCAGCAGCGCCAGGGGGAGGACAGTGAACACCGGGGAGCTTTTTTTT.

The V and J genes are TRBV19 and TRBJ2-2, with 14 positions matching TRBD2. The CDR3 runs to 17 residues. Germline values: CDR1 LNHDA, CDR2 SQIVND (reference sequence). V trimming: 5 bases; J trimming: 5 bases; junction bases outside the gene matches: 7. CDR3 in DNA: TGTGCCAGTAGTGCCGGACTAGCGGGAGGAGGAACCGGGGAGCTGTTTTTT. It is translated as CASSAGLAGGGTGELFF. Supplemented by reference TRBV19 and TRBJ2-2, the full variable domain reads DGGITQSPKYLFRKEGQNVTLSCEQNLNHDAMYWYRQDPGQGLRLIYYSQIVNDFQKGDIAEGYSVSREKKESFPLTVTSAQKNPTAFYLCASSAGLAGGGTGELFFGEGSRLTVL.

V and J are TRBV20-1 and TRBJ2-7, with TRBD2 matching 8 bases. Per the germline V gene, CDR1 is DFQATT and CDR2 is SNEGSKA (reference sequence). V gave up 2 bases and J gave up 0 bases; unmatched junction bases: 3. The CDR3 loop spans 14 amino acids. The CDR3 DNA sequence: TGCAGTGCTAGAATGCTAGCGGGCTCCTACGAGCAGTACTTC. This sequence encodes CSARMLAGSYEQYF.

V and J are TRBV2 and TRBJ2-1; D unresolved. V was trimmed by 6 bases and J by 0 bases, leaving 6 bases between them. This CDR3 is built from 13 residues. CDR1 and CDR2 (germline): SNHLY, FYNNEI. The DNA of the CDR3 is TGTGCCAGCAGCACGGGCTCCTACAATGAGCAGTTCTTC. It yields the protein CASSTGSYNEQFF.

The gene calls are TRBV5-6 and TRBJ1-1; D not certain. This CDR3 is 11 amino acids long. The V and J ends lost 0 bases and 10 bases respectively, with 7 bases between them. Germline V gene lookup returns CDR1 SGHDT and CDR2 YYEEEE. The CDR3 loop is CASSLGDGAFF. In nucleotides, the CDR3 is TGTGCCAGCAGCTTGGGAGACGGAGCTTTCTTT.

The chain is built from TRBV5-4 and TRBJ2-6, with no clear D. Germline V gene sequence: CDR1 SGHNT, CDR2 YYREEE (reference sequence). V lost 2 bases and J 2 bases, leaving 5 bases between the germline ends. The length of the CDR3 is 14 residues. DNA of the CDR3: TGTGCCAGCAGCTTAAAAACTGGGGCCAACGTCCTGACTTTC. Translating it yields CASSLKTGANVLTF.

The chain has TRBV20-1 and TRBJ2-5, with a possible D match to TRBD2 (5 bases). V was trimmed by 7 bases and J by 1 base, leaving 7 bases between them. The V gene's germline CDR1 is DFQATT and CDR2 SNEGSKA (reference sequence). CDR3 length: 11 residues. The CDR3 DNA follows: TGCAGTGAGGAGGCCCAAGAGACCCAGTACTTC. Its protein product is CSEEAQETQYF.